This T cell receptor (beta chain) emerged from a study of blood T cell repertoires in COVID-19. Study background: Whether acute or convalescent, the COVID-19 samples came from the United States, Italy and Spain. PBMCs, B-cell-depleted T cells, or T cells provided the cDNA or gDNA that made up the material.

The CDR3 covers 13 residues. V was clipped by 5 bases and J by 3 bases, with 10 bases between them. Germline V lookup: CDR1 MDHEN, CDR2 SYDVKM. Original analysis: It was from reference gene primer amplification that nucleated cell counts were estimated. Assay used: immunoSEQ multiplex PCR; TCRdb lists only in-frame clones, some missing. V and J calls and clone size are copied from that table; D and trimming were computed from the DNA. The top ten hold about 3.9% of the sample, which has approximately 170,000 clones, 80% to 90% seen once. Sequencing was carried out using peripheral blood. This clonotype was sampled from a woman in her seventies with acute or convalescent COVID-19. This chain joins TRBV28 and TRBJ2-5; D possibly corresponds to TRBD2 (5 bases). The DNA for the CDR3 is TGTGCCAGCAGTAAGGACTGGAAAGAGACCCAGTACTTC. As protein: CASSKDWKETQYF. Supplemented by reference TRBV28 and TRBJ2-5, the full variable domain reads DVKVTQSSRYLVKRTGEKVFLECVQDMDHENMFWYRQDPGLGLRLIYFSYDVKMKEKGDIPEGYSVSREKKERFSLILESASTNQTSMYLCASSKDWKETQYFGPGTRLLVL.